Each of the 13 T cell receptor beta chains below was sequenced from the same sample in a study of CD8 T cells in Susac syndrome. Reverse transcription of about 0.45 to 1 ug RNA was carried out with random hexamers. Each CDR3 protein is one row after TCRdb ran MiXCR on the immunoSEQ multiplex PCR reads. The table has 400,000 to 550,000 distinct CDR3 sequences, approximately 89% seen once; the top ten hold about 0.12%. Material for sequencing was CD8+ T cells from PBMCs. These receptor sequences come from a human donor with multiple sclerosis.

The V and J genes are TRBV4-1 and TRBJ1-1; tentatively, D is TRBD1 (6 bases). This CDR3 comprises 14 residues. Trimming stripped 4 bases from V and 6 bases from J, with 15 bases between. Germline-derived CDR1 and CDR2 are MGHRA and YSYEKL. CDR3 coding DNA: TGCGCCAGCAGCCCAGGGGAGGTTTCTGCTGAAGCTTTCTTT. It translates to CASSPGEVSAEAFF.

The chain combines TRBV30 with TRBJ2-1; a possible D gene is TRBD1 (6 bases). Germline loops: CDR1 GTSNPN, CDR2 SVGIG (reference sequence). Deletions cut 6 bases from V and 0 bases from J, with 12 bases between. This CDR3 contains 14 residues. In DNA form, the CDR3 reads TGTGCCTGTTTACCCAGGGGCTCCTACAATGAGCAGTTCTTC. Amino acids: CACLPRGSYNEQFF.

V is TRBV12-3 or TRBV12-4 and J is TRBJ2-1; the D gene is possibly TRBD2 (6 bases). The V end was cut by 6 bases, the J end by 8 bases, with 17 bases between. There are 14 residues in the CDR3. Written as DNA, the CDR3 is TGTGCCAGCAGCCCGGGACTCTGGGTGGATGAGCAGTTCTTC. Translation: CASSPGLWVDEQFF.

The V and J genes are TRBV5-1 and TRBJ2-7; no definite D call. This CDR3 comprises 12 residues. Germline V gives CDR1 SGHRS, CDR2 YFSETQ. V lost 0 bases and J lost 5, with 6 bases in between. In DNA form, the CDR3 reads TGCGCCAGCAGCTTGGAGTGGAACGAGCAGTACTTC. Its protein product is CASSLEWNEQYF.

The J gene is TRBJ2-5, the V gene TRBV27; 11 bases line up with TRBD2. Trimming removed 3 bases from V and 5 bases from J; junction bases left unmatched: 8. Germline-derived CDR1 and CDR2 are MNHEY and SMNVEV (reference sequence). This CDR3 has 16 amino acids. For the CDR3, the DNA is TGTGCCAGCAGTTTCTCGGTGACTAGCGGGACGGAGACCCAGTACTTC. Amino acids: CASSFSVTSGTETQYF.

The CDR3 DNA follows: TGTGCCACCAGCCTGACTAGCGGTGACTACAATGAGCAGTTCTTC. This codes for CATSLTSGDYNEQFF. The gene calls are TRBV6-1 and TRBJ2-1; TRBD2 aligns across 9 bases. The CDR3 extends over 15 amino acids. V lost 10 bases to trimming and J lost 3 bases; unmatched junction nucleotides: 10. The germline gives CDR1 MNHNS, CDR2 SASEGT.

V gene TRBV28 combines with J gene TRBJ2-7; unclear D gene. With 2 bases removed from V and 6 bases from J, the gap between germline ends came to 11 bases. Per germline, CDR1 MDHEN and CDR2 SYDVKM. The CDR3 totals 13 residues. This CDR3 reads CASSLRVGSEQYF. As DNA, the CDR3 is TGTGCCAGCAGTTTACGGGTGGGCTCCGAGCAGTACTTC.

The rearrangement links TRBV7-9 to TRBJ1-1; TRBD1 agrees at 8 bases. Germline V gene lookup returns CDR1 SEHNR and CDR2 FQNEAQ (reference sequence). The CDR3 totals 15 residues. V shed 5 bases, J shed 1 base, and the junction held 6 bases outside the gene matches. The CDR3 sequence is CASSRGQGRNTEAFF. The CDR3 nucleotides read TGTGCCAGCAGCCGTGGACAGGGCCGGAACACTGAAGCTTTCTTT.

This chain connects TRBV28 to TRBJ1-1; D gene ambiguous. Germline CDR1 is MDHEN and CDR2 is SYDVKM. The length of the CDR3 is 12 residues. Trimming took off 3 bases at V and 8 bases at J, with 10 bases between the two ends. CDR3 sequence: CASSFRAREAFF. CDR3 in DNA: TGTGCCAGCAGTTTTCGGGCACGAGAAGCTTTCTTT.

CDR3 protein: CSARDRDTHYEQYF. The DNA for the CDR3 is TGCAGTGCTAGGGACCGGGACACCCACTACGAGCAGTACTTC. The chain combines TRBV20-1 with TRBJ2-7; perhaps TRBD1 as D (6 bases). V was clipped by 3 bases and J by 3 bases, with 15 bases between them. This CDR3 contains 14 residues. Germline-derived CDR1 and CDR2 are DFQATT and SNEGSKA (reference sequence).

The rearrangement joins TRBV27 to TRBJ2-3; D call uncertain. Trimming cost V 8 bases and J 6 bases, with 9 bases left between them. The length of the CDR3 is 11 residues. Germline assignment: CDR1 MNHEY and CDR2 SMNVEV (reference sequence). The CDR3 spells CASQRSDTQYF. The CDR3 region has the DNA TGTGCCAGCCAACGTTCCGATACGCAGTATTTT.

The rearrangement joins TRBV5-1 to TRBJ2-1; D ambiguous. This CDR3 is 13 amino acids long. Trimming removed 2 bases at V and 4 bases at J, with 7 bases between. The V gene's germline CDR1 is SGHRS and CDR2 YFSETQ. The CDR3 is CASSFESYNEQFF. CDR3 in DNA: TGCGCCAGCAGCTTTGAATCTTACAATGAGCAGTTCTTC.

The rearrangement uses TRBV6-1 and TRBJ1-2, with 7 bases that match TRBD1. Germline assignment: CDR1 MNHNS and CDR2 SASEGT. The CDR3 covers 15 residues. V gave up 6 bases and J gave up 4 bases; unmatched junction bases: 11. The CDR3 DNA reads TGTGCCAGCAGACAACCGGGACAGACTATCTATGGCTACACCTTC. It specifies CASRQPGQTIYGYTF.